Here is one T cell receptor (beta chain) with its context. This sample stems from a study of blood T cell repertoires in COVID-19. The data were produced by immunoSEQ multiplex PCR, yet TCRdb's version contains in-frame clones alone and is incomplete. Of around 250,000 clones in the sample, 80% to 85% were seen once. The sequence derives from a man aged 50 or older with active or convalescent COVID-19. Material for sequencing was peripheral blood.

CDR3: CASSIPRVRNSPLHF. The DNA of the CDR3 is TGTGCCAGCAGCATTCCCAGGGTGAGGAATTCACCCCTCCACTTT. J is TRBJ1-6 and V is TRBV9, with D perhaps matching TRBD1 (5 bases). There are 15 residues in the CDR3. Germline CDR1 is SGDLS and CDR2 is YYNGEE. V was pared by 4 bases and J by 7 bases, with 15 bases between.